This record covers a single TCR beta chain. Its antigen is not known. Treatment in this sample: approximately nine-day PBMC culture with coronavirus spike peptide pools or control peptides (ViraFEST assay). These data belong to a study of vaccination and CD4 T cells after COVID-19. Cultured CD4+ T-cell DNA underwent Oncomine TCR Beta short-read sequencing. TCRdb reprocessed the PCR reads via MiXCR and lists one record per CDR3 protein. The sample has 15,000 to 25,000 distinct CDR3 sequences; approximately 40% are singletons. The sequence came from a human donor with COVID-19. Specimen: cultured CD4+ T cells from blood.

In DNA form, the CDR3 reads TGCGCCAGCAGTGAGGGCAGGGCAAACGAGCAGTACTTC. Amino acids: CASSEGRANEQYF. The rearrangement joins TRBV10-1 to TRBJ2-7; weak D call: TRBD1 (5 bases). Germline values: CDR1 WNHNN, CDR2 SYGVQD (reference sequence). Trimming took 2 bases from V and 5 from J, leaving 10 bases between them. The CDR3 has 13 residues.